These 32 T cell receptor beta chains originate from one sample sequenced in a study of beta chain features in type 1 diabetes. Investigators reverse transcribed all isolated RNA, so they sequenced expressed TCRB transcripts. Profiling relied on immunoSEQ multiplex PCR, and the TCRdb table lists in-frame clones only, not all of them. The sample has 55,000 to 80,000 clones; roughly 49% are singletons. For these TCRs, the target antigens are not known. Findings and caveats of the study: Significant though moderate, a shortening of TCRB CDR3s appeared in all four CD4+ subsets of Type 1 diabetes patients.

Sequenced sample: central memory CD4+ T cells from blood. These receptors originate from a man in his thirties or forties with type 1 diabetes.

The CDR3: CAWSLDRVGELFF. CDR3 sequence (DNA): TGTGCCTGGAGTCTCGACAGGGTGGGGGAGCTGTTTTTT. This chain connects TRBV30 to TRBJ2-2; 7 bases fit TRBD1. Looked up from germline, CDR1 is GTSNPN and CDR2 is SVGIG (reference sequence). Unmatched junction bases numbered 5, after V lost 2 bases and J lost 8 bases. The CDR3 loop spans 13 amino acids. Together with reference TRBV30 and TRBJ2-2, the CDR3 gives the full variable domain: SQTIHQWPATLVQPVGSPLSLECTVEGTSNPNLYWYRQAAGRGLQLLFYSVGIGQISSEVPQNLSASRPQDRQFILSSKKLLLSDSGFYLCAWSLDRVGELFFGEGSRLTVL.

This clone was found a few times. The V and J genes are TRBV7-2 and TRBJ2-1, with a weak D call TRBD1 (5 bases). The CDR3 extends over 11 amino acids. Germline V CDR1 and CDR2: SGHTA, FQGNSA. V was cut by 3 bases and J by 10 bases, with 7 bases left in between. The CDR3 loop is CASSFRQEQFF. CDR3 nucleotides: TGTGCCAGCAGCTTTAGACAGGAGCAGTTCTTC.

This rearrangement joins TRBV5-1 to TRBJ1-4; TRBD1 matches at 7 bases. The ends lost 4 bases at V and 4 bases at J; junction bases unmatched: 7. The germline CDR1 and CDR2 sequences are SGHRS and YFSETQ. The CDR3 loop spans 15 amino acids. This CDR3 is CASSIDRDGNEKLFF. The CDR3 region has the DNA TGCGCCAGCAGCATCGACAGGGATGGTAATGAAAAACTGTTTTTT. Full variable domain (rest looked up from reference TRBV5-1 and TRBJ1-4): KAGVTQTPRYLIKTRGQQVTLSCSPISGHRSVSWYQQTPGQGLQFLFEYFSETQRNKGNFPGRFSGRQFSNSRSEMNVSTLELGDSALYLCASSIDRDGNEKLFFGSGTQLSVL.

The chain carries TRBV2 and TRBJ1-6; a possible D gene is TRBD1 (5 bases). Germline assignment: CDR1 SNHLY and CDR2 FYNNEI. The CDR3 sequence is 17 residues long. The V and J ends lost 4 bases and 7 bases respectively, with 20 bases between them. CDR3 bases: TGTGCCAGCAGTGTGGCTGCGGGACGCTATACGAATTCACCCCTCCACTTT. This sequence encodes CASSVAAGRYTNSPLHF.

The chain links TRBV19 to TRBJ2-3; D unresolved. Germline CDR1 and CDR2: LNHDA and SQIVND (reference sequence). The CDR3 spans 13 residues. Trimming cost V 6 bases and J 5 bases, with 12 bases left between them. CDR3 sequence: CASRWAIGDTQYF. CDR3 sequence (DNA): TGTGCCAGTAGGTGGGCAATCGGAGATACGCAGTATTTT.

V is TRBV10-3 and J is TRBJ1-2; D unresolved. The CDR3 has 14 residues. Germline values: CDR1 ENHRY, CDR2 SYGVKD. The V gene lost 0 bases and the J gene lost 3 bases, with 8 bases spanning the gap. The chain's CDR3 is CAISESRADYGYTF. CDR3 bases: TGTGCCATCAGTGAGTCGAGGGCAGACTATGGCTACACCTTC.

The CDR3 here is CASSPGQGQGGNEQFF. For the CDR3, the DNA is TGTGCCAGCTCACCAGGTCAGGGACAGGGAGGCAATGAGCAGTTCTTC. The chain is built from TRBV18 and TRBJ2-1; 9 bases fit TRBD1. Germline V gene lookup returns CDR1 KGHSH and CDR2 LQKENI. V gave up 2 bases and J gave up 6 bases; unmatched junction bases: 8. The CDR3 runs to 16 residues.

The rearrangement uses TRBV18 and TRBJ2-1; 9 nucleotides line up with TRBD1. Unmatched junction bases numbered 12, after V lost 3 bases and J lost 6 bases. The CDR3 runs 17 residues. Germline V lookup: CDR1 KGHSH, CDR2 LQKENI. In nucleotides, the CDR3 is TGTGCCAGCTCACCCGGACAGGGGAACCCAGGGGCCAATGAGCAGTTCTTC. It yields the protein CASSPGQGNPGANEQFF.

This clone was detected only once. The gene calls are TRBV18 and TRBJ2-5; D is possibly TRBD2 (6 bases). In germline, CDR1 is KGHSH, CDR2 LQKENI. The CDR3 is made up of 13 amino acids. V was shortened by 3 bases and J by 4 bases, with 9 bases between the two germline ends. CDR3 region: CASSPGRGETQYF. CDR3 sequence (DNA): TGTGCCAGCTCACCGGGGCGGGGAGAGACCCAGTACTTC.

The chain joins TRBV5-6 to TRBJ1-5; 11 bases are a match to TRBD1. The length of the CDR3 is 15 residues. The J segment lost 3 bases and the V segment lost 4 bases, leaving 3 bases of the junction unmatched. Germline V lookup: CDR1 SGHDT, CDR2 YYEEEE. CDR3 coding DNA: TGTGCCAGCAGCGGACAGGGGGCTCCCAATCAGCCCCAGCATTTT. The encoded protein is CASSGQGAPNQPQHF.

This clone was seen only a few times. The CDR3 coding sequence is TGTGCCAGCGAGAGAGCACAGGGGGCTGAGGGCTACACCTTC. Translating gives CASERAQGAEGYTF. The genes are TRBV6-6 and TRBJ1-2, with 9 positions matching TRBD1. This CDR3 has 14 residues. Germline values: CDR1 MNHNY, CDR2 SVGAGI (reference sequence). The junction had 12 bases not matched to a gene; V was cut back by 8 bases and J by 8 bases.

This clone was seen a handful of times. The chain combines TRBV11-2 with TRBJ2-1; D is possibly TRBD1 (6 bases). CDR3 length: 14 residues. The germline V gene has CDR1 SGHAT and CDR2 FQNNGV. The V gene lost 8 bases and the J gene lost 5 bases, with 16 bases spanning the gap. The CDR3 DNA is TGTGCCAGCGCTCGGACAGCGGCGGACAATGAGCAGTTCTTC. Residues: CASARTAADNEQFF.

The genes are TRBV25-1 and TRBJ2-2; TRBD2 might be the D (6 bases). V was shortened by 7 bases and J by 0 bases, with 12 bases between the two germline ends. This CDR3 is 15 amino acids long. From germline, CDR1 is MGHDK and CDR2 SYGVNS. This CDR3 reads CASISSGTNTGELFF. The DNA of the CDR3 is TGTGCCAGCATCAGTAGCGGTACGAACACCGGGGAGCTGTTTTTT.

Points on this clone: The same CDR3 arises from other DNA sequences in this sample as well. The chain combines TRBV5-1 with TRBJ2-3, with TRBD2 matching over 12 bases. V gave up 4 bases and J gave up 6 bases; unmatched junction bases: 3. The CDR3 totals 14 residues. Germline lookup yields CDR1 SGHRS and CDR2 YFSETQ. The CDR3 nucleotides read TGCGCCAGCAGCCTTGGGACTAGCGGGGATACGCAGTATTTT. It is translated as CASSLGTSGDTQYF.

For the CDR3, the DNA is TGTGCCAGCAGTCTCCAGGGCCTGGGAGCCAAAAACATTCAGTACTTC. This encodes CASSLQGLGAKNIQYF. This sequence joins TRBV27 and TRBJ2-4, with D tentatively TRBD1 (5 bases). The CDR3 length is 16 residues. With 5 bases removed from V and 0 bases from J, the gap between germline ends came to 14 bases. In germline, CDR1 is MNHEY, CDR2 SMNVEV (reference sequence).

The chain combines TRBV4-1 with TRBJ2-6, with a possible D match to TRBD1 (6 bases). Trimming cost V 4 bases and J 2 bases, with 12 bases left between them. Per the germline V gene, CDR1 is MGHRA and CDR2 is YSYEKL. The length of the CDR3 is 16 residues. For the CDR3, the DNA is TGCGCCAGCAGCCCGCAACAGGGACCTGGGGCCAACGTCCTGACTTTC. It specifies CASSPQQGPGANVLTF.

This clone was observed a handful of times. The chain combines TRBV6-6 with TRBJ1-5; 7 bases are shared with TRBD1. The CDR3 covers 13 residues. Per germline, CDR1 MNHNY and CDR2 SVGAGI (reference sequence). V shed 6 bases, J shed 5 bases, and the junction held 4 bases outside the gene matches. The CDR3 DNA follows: TGTGCCAGCAGCTGGACAGGAGATCAGCCCCAGCATTTT. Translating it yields CASSWTGDQPQHF.

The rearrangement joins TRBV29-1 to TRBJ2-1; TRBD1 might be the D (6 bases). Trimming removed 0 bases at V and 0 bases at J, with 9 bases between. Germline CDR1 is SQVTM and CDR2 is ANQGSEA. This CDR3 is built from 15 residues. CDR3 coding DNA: TGCAGCGTTGAAGAGGACAGTAGCTCCTACAATGAGCAGTTCTTC. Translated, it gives CSVEEDSSSYNEQFF.

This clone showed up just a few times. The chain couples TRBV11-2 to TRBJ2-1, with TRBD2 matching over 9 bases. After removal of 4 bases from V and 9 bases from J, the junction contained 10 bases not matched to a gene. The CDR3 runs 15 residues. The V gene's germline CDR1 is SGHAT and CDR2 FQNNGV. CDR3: CASSSSGLAFPEQFF. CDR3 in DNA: TGTGCCAGCAGCTCGTCGGGACTAGCTTTTCCTGAGCAGTTCTTC.

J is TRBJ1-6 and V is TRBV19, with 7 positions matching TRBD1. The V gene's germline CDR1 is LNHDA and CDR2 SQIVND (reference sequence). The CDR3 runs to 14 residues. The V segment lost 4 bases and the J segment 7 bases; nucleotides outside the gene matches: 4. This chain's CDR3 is CASSTGQRNSPLHF. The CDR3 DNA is TGTGCCAGTAGTACGGGACAGCGAAATTCACCCCTCCACTTT.

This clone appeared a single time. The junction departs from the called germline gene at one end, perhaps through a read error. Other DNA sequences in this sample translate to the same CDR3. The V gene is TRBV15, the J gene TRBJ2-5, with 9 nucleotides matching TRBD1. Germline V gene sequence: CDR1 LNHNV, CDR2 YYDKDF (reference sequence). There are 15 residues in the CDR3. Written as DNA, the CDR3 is TGTGCCACCAGCGGACCCGGGACAGGGCGAGAGACTCAGTACTTC. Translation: CATSGPGTGRETQYF.

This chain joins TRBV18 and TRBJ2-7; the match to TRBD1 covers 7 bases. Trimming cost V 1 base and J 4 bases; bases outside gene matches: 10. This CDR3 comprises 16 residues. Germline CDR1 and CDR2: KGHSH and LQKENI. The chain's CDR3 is CASSPQSRQGSYEQYF. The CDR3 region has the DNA TGTGCCAGCTCACCACAAAGTCGACAGGGCTCGTACGAGCAGTACTTC.

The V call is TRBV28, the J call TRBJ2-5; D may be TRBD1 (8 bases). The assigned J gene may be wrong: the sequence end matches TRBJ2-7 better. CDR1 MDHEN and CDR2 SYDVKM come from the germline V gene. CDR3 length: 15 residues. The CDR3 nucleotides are TGTGCCAGCAGTCTTTCTTCGGACAGGGAGGGCGAGCAGTACTTC. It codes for CASSLSSDREGEQYF.

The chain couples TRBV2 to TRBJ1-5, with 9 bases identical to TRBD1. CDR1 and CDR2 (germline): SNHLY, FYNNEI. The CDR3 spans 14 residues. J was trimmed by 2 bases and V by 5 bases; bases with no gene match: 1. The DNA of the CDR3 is TGTGCCAGCAGTAGGGACAGGGGCAATCAGCCCCAGCATTTT. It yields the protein CASSRDRGNQPQHF.

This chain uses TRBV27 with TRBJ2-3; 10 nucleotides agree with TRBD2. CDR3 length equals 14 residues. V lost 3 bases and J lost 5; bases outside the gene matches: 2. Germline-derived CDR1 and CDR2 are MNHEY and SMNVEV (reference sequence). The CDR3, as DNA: TGTGCCAGCAGTTTGGCTAGCGGGGGAGATACGCAGTATTTT. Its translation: CASSLASGGDTQYF.

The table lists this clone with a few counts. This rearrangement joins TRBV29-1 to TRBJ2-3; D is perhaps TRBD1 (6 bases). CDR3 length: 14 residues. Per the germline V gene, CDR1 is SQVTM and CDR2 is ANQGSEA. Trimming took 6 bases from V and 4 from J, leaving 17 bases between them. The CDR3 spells CSVLLQGPPDTQYF. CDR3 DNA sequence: TGCAGCGTATTACTACAGGGTCCCCCAGATACGCAGTATTTT.

The CDR3 spells CASSLPSGSTDTQYF. The DNA for the CDR3 is TGCGCCAGCAGCTTGCCTAGCGGGAGCACAGATACGCAGTATTTT. The rearrangement links TRBV5-1 to TRBJ2-3, with 8 bases fitting TRBD2. V dropped 1 base and J dropped 0; count of bases not matched to a gene: 1. The CDR3 is 15 amino acids. In germline, CDR1 is SGHRS, CDR2 YFSETQ.

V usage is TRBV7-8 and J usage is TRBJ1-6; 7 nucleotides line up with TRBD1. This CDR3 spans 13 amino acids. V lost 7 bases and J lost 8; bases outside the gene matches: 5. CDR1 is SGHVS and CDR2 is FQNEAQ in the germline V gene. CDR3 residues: CASMIRGDSPLHF. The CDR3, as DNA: TGTGCCAGCATGATCAGGGGGGATTCACCCCTCCACTTT.

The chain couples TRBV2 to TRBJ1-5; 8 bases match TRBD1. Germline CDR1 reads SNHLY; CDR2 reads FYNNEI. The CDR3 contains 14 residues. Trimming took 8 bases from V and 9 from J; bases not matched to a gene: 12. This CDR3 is CASGKGQGVVPQHF. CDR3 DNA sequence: TGTGCCAGCGGTAAAGGACAGGGTGTTGTGCCCCAGCATTTT.

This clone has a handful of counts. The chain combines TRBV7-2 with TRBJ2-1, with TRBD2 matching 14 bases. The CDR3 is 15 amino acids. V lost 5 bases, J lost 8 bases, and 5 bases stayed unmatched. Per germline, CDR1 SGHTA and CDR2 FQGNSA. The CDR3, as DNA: TGTGCCAGCAGCCCTGAGGGACTAGCGGGAGATGAGCAGTTCTTC. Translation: CASSPEGLAGDEQFF.

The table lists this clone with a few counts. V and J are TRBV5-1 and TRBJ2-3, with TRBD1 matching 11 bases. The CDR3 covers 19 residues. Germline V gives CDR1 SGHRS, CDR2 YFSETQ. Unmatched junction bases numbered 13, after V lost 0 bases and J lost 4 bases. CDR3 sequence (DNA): TGCGCCAGCAGCTTGGGGACAGGGGGCGAGGCGACCCTGGCAGATACGCAGTATTTT. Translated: CASSLGTGGEATLADTQYF.

The chain's CDR3 is CASIGTSGTNEQFF. The CDR3 coding sequence is TGTGCCAGCATTGGCACTAGCGGCACCAATGAGCAGTTCTTC. V and J are TRBV6-5 and TRBJ2-1, with 8 nucleotides matching TRBD2. In germline, CDR1 is MNHEY, CDR2 SVGAGI. The CDR3 is 14 amino acids. The ends lost 7 bases at V and 6 bases at J; junction bases unmatched: 8.